This note documents a single T cell receptor beta chain sequence. This clonotype was seen ten or more times. The specificity of this receptor is unknown. No per-base quality is available; no much larger clone lies one base away. This entry comes from a study of T-cell reconstitution after alpha-beta-depleted transplantation in children (dated by TCRdb to 2016 to 2018). Regarding the study in general: Using TCR repertoire profiling, the study quantitatively followed how T-cell immune reconstitution unfolded in children after TCRalphabeta/CD19-depleted allogeneic hematopoietic cell transplantation.

Its CDR3 holds 21 amino acids, cysteine through phenylalanine. Only the CDR3 DNA is retained, 63 bases long and in frame from the first base. Receptors were amplified or captured by PCR. The instrument given in TCRdb is Illumina HiSeq 2500. Molecular barcoding was employed in the preparation of TCR libraries, with unique molecular identifiers being used to normalize TCRbeta repertoire quantification. TCRdb itself trimmed the public reads at Q25 with fastp, ran MiXCR and retained productive beta chains. All rows with the same CDR3 protein become a single entry with the most common DNA and genes. In all, the sample holds over 550,000 distinct CDR3 sequences, and over 9.5% of those were seen once. The ten largest clones add up to 3.5% to 5% of the sample.

This clonotype was sampled from a human donor who donated a stem cell graft to a child with acute myeloid leukemia. Recombination connected TRBV21-1 to TRBJ2-1; the listed D gene, TRBD2, was not tested against the DNA. TRBV21-1 is designated a pseudogene. The sample in question was PBMCs from the stem cell graft donor, obtained from the stem cell graft. The DNA sequence reads TGTGCCAGCAGCAAAAGGACTAGCGGGGGGTGGCGGATGAGCTCCTACAATGAGCAGTTCTTC. Its product reads: CASSKRTSGGWRMSSYNEQFF.